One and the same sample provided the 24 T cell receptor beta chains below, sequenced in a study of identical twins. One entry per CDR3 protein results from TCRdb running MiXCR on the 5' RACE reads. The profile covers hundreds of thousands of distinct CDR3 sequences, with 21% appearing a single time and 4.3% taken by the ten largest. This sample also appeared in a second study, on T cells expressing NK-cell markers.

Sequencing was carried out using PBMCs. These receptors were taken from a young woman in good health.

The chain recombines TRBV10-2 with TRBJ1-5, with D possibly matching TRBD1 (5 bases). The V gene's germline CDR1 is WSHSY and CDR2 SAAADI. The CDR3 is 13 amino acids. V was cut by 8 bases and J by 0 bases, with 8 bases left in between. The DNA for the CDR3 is TGCGCCAGCCGGGACGTTAGCAATCAGCCCCAGCATTTT. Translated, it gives CASRDVSNQPQHF.

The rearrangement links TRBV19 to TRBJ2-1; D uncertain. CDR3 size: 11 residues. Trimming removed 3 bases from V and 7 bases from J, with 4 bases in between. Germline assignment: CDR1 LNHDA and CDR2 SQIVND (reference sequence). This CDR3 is CASSMRNEQFF. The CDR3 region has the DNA TGTGCCAGTAGTATGCGTAATGAGCAGTTCTTC.

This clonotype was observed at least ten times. The CDR3: CASSQGGGEQYF. CDR3 coding DNA: TGTGCCAGCAGCCAAGGAGGGGGCGAGCAGTACTTC. J is TRBJ2-7 and V is TRBV3-1; possibly TRBD1 for D (6 bases). Germline loops: CDR1 LGHDT, CDR2 YNNKEL (reference sequence). CDR3 length equals 12 residues. The V gene lost 1 base and the J gene lost 6 bases, with 7 bases spanning the gap.

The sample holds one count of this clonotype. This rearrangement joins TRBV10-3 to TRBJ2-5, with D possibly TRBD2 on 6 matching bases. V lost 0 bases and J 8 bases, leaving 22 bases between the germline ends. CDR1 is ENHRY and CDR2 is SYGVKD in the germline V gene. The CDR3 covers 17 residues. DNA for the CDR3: TGTGCCATCAGTGAGTCGAGCAGAGAAGAGCGGGCCCCAACCCAGTACTTC. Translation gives CAISESSREERAPTQYF.

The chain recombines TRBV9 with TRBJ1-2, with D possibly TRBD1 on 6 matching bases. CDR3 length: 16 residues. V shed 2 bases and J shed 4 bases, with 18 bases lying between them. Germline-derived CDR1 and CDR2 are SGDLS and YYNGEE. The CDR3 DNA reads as TGTGCCAGCAGCGTTGGACCCGAACAGGGACCCTATGGCTACACCTTC. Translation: CASSVGPEQGPYGYTF.

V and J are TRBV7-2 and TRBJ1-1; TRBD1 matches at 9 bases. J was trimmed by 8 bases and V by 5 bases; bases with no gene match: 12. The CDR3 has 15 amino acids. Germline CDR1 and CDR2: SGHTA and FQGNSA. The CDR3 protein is CASSPPGQGLLEAFF. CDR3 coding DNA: TGTGCCAGCAGCCCACCGGGACAGGGATTGTTAGAAGCTTTCTTT.

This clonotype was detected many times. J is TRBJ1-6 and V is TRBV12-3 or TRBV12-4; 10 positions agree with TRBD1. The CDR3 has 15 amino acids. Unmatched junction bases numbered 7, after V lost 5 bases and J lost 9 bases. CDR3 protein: CASSPTGGVGSPLHF. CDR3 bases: TGTGCCAGCAGTCCGACAGGGGGCGTCGGTTCACCCCTCCACTTT.

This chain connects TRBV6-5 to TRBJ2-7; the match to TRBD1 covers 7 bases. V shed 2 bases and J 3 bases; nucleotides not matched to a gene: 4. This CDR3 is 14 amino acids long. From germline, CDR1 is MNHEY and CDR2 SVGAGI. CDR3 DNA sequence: TGTGCCAGCAGTTACGCCGACAGGGACTACGAGCAGTACTTC. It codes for CASSYADRDYEQYF.

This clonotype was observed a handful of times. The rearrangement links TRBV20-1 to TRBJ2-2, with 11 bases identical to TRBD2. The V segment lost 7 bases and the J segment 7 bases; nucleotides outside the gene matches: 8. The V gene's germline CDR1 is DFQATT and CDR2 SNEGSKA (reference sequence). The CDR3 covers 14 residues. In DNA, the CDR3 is TGCAGTGGGATTAGCGGGGGGGCCGACGGGGAGCTGTTTTTT. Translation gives CSGISGGADGELFF.

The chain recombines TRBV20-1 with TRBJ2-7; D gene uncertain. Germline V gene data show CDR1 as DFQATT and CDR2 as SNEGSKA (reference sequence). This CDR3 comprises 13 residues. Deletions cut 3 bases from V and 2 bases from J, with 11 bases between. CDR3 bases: TGCAGTGCTAGTCGGCCCGAAACCTACGAGCAGTACTTC. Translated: CSASRPETYEQYF.

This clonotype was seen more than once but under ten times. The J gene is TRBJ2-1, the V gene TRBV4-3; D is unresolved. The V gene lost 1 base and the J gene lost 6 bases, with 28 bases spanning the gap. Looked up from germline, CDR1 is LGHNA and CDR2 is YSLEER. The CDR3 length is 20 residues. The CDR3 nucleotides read TGCGCCAGCAGCCAAGGAAGAGGACCCCCGCTCATCCTCCCCTTCAATGAGCAGTTCTTC. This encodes CASSQGRGPPLILPFNEQFF.

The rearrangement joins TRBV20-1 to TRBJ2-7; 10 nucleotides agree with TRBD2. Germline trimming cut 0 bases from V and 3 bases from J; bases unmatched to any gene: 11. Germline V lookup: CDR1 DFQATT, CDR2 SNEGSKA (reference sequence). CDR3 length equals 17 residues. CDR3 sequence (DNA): TGCAGTGCTAGAGATTCGGGTAGCGGGAGGAGTAGCTACGAGCAGTACTTC. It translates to CSARDSGSGRSSYEQYF.

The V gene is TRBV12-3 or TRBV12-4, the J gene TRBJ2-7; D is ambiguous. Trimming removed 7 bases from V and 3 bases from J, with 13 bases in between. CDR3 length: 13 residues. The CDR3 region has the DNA TGTGCCAGCACTGGGCAGAGACACTACGAGCAGTACTTC. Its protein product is CASTGQRHYEQYF.

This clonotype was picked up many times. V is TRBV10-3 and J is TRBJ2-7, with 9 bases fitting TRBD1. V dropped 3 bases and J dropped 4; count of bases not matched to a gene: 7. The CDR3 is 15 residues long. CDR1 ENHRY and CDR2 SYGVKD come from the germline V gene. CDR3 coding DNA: TGTGCCATCAGTGACGTGGGACAGGGTCGGTACGAGCAGTACTTC. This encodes CAISDVGQGRYEQYF.

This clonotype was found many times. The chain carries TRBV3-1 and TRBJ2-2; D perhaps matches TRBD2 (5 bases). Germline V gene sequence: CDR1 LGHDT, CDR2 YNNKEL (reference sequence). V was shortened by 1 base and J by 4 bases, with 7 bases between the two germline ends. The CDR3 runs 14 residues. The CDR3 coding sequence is TGTGCCAGCAGCCAAGGGGCGGGCACCGGGGAGCTGTTTTTT. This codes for CASSQGAGTGELFF. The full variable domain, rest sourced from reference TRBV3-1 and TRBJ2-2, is DTAVSQTPKYLVTQMGNDKSIKCEQNLGHDTMYWYKQDSKKFLKIMFSYNNKELIINETVPNRFSPKSPDKAHLNLHINSLELGDSAVYFCASSQGAGTGELFFGEGSRLTVL.

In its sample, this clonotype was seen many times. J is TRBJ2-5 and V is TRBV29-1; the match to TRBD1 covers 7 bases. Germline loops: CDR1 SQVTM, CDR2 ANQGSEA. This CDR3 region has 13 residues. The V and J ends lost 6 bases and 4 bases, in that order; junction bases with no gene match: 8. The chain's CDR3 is CSVAGQAGETQYF. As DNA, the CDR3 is TGCAGCGTCGCCGGACAGGCCGGAGAGACCCAGTACTTC.

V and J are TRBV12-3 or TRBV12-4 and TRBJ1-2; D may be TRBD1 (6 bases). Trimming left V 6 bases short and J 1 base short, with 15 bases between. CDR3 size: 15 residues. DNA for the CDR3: TGTGCCAGCAGCTATTGGGGGCTACTTAACTATGGCTACACCTTC. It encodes CASSYWGLLNYGYTF.

The CDR3 protein is CASSLRGGGNTEAFF. Written as DNA, the CDR3 is TGTGCCAGCAGCTTAAGGGGTGGAGGGAACACTGAAGCTTTCTTT. V and J are TRBV11-3 and TRBJ1-1; tentative D call: TRBD1 (5 bases). The germline V gene has CDR1 SGHNT and CDR2 YENEEA. The CDR3 covers 15 residues. V lost 2 bases, J lost 1 base, and 11 bases lay in between.

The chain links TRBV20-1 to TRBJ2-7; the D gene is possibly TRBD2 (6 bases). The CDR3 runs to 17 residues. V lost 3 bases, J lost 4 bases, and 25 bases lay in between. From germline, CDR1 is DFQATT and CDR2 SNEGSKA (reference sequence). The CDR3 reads CSARRSRDGWGGYEQYF. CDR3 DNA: TGCAGTGCTAGGCGCTCCCGGGACGGGTGGGGAGGATACGAGCAGTACTTC.

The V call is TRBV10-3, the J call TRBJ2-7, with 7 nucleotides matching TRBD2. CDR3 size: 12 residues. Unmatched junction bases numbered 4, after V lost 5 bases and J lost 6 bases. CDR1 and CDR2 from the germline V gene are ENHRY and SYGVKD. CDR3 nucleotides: TGTGCCATCAGTTCCCCGGGGGGCGAGCAGTACTTC. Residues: CAISSPGGEQYF.

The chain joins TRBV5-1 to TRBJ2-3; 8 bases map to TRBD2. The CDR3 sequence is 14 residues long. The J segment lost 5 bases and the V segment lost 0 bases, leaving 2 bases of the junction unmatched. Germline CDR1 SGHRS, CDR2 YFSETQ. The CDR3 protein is CASSLDGRGDTQYF. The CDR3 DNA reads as TGCGCCAGCAGCTTGGACGGGAGGGGAGATACGCAGTATTTT.

The CDR3 DNA follows: TGCAGTGCTAGACGGCGACTAGCGGGGGGCCGAAACACCGGGGAGCTGTTTTTT. It yields the protein CSARRRLAGGRNTGELFF. The chain employs TRBV20-1 and TRBJ2-2, with 13 bases lining up with TRBD2. CDR3 length equals 18 residues. V was clipped by 2 bases and J by 2 bases; unmatched bases: 8. CDR1 and CDR2 from the germline V gene are DFQATT and SNEGSKA (reference sequence).

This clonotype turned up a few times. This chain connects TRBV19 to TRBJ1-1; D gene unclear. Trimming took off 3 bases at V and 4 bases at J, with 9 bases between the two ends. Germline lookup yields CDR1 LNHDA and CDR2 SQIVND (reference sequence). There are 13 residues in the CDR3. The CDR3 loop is CASSILDGTEAFF. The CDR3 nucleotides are TGTGCCAGTAGTATCCTGGATGGCACTGAAGCTTTCTTT.

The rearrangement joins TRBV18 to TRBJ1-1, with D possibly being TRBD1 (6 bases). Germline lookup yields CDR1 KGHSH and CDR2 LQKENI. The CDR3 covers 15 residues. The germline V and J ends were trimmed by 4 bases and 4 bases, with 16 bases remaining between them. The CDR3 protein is CASSLPAGEGTEAFF. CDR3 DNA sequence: TGTGCCAGCTCACTCCCGGCAGGGGAGGGCACTGAAGCTTTCTTT.